This TCR beta chain derives from a study of OX40 agonist ivuxolimab in advanced cancers. Regarding the research as a whole: Ivuxolimab was a fully human IgG2 agonistic monoclonal antibody targeting the costimulatory receptor OX40 (CD134). Intravenous ivuxolimab was administered to patients every 2 weeks at six dose levels: 0.01, 0.1, 0.3, 1.5, 3 and 10 mg/kg. Of the 50 to 55 patients in dose escalation, about 20 had hepatocellular carcinoma, some 15 had melanoma, 9 had renal cell carcinoma and 9 had head and neck cancer. A male proportion of roughly 80% and a mean age of approximately 60 years, ranging from roughly 23 to 79, were recorded for the dose-escalation cohort. Prior anti-PD-1, anti-PD-L1 or anti-CTLA-4 therapy was permitted, and roughly two fifths of dose-escalation patients had received checkpoint inhibitors. Partial responses were achieved by three dose-escalation patients, of whom one had hepatocellular carcinoma and two had cutaneous melanoma. The purpose of peripheral TCRbeta sequencing was to test whether ivuxolimab changed TCR sequence diversity and led to clonal T-cell expansion. The monotherapy dose-escalation portion (N ≈ 57 patients) of the phase I ivuxolimab trial is reported in the paper.

Patients with a history of autoimmune disease or receiving systemic immunosuppression were excluded from the trial. In every dose cohort, peripheral blood was drawn for TCR sequencing at baseline, cycle 4 day 1, and cycle 7 day 1. Samples were obtained from an open-label, multicenter, first-in-human phase I dose-escalation trial of ivuxolimab. The trial enrolled adults with locally advanced or metastatic head and neck squamous cell, hepatocellular, melanoma or renal cell carcinoma. Before TCR sequencing, CD4+ T cells and CD8+ T cells from peripheral blood were sorted into separate populations. Comments on this clone: Its antigen target is currently unknown. No base qualities exist here, and no much larger clone lies one base off it.

The junction shows trimming of 10 bases on V and 0 bases on J, and the gene matches do not reach 3 bases of it. The CDR3 holds 13 amino acids from the cysteine to the phenylalanine. Only the CDR3 DNA is retained, 39 bases long and in frame from the first base. The germline V gene specifies MNHNS as CDR1 and SASEGT as CDR2. To sequence the TCRbeta CDR3 region, genomic DNA was isolated from the sorted cells. The immunoSEQ Assay was used to sequence the TCRbeta CDR3 regions. Here the immuneACCESS table is served through TCRdb, limited to in-frame sequences with V and J called. Missing clones are a known gap in these copies; in checked studies unresolved V genes cover under half, and the rest lacks a known reason. For this sample there are about 47,000 clones; around 87% appear just once. Around 30% of the sample belongs to the ten largest clones. Summary of the overall study and its limitations: Which antigens the clonally expanded peripheral T cells were specific for was not determined. At doses of 0.1 to 3.0 mg/kg, clonal expansion of both CD4+ and CD8+ blood T cells was observed from baseline to week 6. After ivuxolimab, more expanded clones were found on average in CD8+ T cells than in CD4+ T cells. In the 0.1-3.0 mg/kg groups, partial responders were among the patients with the lowest normalized peripheral clonal expansion, particularly in CD8+ T cells. Low levels of normalized T-cell clonal expansion were also seen in some nonresponding patients.

The TCR comes from an adult with an advanced solid tumor such as melanoma, head and neck, liver or kidney cancer. Sequenced material: CD4+ or CD8+ T cells sorted from blood, taken in a trial of the OX40 agonist ivuxolimab. The chain joins TRBV6-1 to TRBJ2-3; 8 central bases correspond to TRBD2. The CDR3 protein is CAISGTSTDTQYF. Read as DNA, the sequence is TGTGCCATTAGCGGGACTAGCACAGATACGCAGTATTTT.